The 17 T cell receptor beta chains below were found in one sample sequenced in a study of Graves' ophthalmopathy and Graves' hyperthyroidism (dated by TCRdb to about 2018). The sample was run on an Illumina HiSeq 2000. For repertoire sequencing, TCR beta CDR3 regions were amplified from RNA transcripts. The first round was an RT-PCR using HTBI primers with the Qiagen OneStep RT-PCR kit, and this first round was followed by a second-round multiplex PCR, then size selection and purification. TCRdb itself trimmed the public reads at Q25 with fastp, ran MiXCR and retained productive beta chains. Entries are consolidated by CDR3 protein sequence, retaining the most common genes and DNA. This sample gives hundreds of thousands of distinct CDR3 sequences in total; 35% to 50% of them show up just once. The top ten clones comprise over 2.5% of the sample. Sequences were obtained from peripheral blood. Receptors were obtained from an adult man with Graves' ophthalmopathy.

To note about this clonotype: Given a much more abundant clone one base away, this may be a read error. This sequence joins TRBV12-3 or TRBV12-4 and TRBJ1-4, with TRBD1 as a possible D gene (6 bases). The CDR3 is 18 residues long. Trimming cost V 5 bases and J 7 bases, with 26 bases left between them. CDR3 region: CASSRRQVQGATPEKLFF. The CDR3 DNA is TGTGCCAGCAGTAGGAGACAGGTTCAAGGCGCCACCCCTGAAAAACTGTTTTTT.

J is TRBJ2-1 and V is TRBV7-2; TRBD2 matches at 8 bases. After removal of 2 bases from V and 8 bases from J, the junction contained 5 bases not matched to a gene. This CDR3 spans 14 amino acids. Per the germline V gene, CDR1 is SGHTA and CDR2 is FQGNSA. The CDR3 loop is CASSLTSGKDEQFF. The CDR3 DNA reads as TGTGCCAGCAGCTTAACTAGCGGTAAGGATGAGCAGTTCTTC.

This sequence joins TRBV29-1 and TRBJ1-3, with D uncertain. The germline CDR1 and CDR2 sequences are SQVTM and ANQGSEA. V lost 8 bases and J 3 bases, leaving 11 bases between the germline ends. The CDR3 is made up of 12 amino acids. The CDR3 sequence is CSFSARGNTIYF. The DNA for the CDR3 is TGCAGCTTTTCGGCGCGTGGAAACACCATATATTTT.

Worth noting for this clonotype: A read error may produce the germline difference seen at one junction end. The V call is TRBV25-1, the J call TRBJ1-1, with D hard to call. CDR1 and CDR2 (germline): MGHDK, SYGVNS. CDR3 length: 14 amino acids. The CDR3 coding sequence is TGTGCCAGCAGTGTGGAACAGCCATACACTAAAGCTTTCTTT. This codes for CASSVEQPYTKAFF.

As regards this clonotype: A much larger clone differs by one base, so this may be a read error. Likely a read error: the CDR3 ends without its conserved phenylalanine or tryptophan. The CDR3 loop is CASSLRVPTPGSGANVLTS. Written as DNA, the CDR3 is TGTGCCAGCAGCTTAAGAGTCCCGACACCGGGCTCTGGGGCCAACGTCCTGACTTCC. The chain links TRBV7-3 to TRBJ2-6; D gene ambiguous. Deletions cut 1 base from V and 0 bases from J, with 16 bases between. In germline, CDR1 is SGHTA, CDR2 FQGTGA. This CDR3 spans 19 amino acids.

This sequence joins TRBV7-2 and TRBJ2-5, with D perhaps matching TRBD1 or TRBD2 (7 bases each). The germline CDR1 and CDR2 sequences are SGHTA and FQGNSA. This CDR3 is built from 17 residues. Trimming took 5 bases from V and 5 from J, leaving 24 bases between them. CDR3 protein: CASSKPGREGGGETQYF. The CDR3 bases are TGTGCCAGCAGCAAGCCAGGGAGGGAAGGGGGCGGCGAGACCCAGTACTTC.

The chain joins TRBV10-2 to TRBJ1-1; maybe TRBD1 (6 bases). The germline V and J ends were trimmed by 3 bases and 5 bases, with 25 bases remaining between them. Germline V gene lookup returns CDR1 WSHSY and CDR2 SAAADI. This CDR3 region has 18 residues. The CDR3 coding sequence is TGCGCCAGCAGTGAAGCACTAGCGGGGGGGCCAGGCGGGACTGAAGCTTTCTTT. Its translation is CASSEALAGGPGGTEAFF.

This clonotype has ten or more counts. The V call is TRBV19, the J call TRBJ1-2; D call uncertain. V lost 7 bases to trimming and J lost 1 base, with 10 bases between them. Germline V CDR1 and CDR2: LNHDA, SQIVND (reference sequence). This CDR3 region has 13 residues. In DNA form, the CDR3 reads TGTGCCAGTATGAGTAACCTTAACTATGGCTACACCTTC. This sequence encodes CASMSNLNYGYTF.

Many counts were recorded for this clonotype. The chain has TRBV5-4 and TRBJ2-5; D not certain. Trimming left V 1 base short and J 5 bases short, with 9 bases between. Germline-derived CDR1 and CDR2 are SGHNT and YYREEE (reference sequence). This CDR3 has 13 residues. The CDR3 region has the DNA TGTGCCAGCAGCTTGTTGCCTATCGAGACCCAGTACTTC. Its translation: CASSLLPIETQYF.

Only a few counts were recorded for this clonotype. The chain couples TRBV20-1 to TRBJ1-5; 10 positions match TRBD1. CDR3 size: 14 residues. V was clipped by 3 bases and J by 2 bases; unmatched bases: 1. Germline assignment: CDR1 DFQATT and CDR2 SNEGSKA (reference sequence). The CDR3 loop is CSARDRGGNQPQHF. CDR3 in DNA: TGCAGTGCTAGGGACAGGGGGGGCAATCAGCCCCAGCATTTT.

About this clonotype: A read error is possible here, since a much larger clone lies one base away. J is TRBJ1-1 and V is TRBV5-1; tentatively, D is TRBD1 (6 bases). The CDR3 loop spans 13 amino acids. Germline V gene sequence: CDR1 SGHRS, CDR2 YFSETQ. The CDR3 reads CANSFQGSPEAFF. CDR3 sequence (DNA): TGCGCCAACAGCTTCCAGGGGTCCCCTGAAGCTTTCTTT.

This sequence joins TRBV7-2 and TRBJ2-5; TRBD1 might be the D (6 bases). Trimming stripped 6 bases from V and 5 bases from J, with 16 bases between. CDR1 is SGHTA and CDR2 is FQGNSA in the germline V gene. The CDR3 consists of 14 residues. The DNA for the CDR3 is TGTGCCAGCAGTTTCCTAGGGGGAGCGGAGACCCAGTACTTC. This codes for CASSFLGGAETQYF.

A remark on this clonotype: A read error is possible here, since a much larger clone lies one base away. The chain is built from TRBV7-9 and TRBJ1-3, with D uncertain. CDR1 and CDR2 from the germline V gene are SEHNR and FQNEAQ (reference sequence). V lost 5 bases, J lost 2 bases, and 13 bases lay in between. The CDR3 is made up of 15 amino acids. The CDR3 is CASSRGENPGNTIYF. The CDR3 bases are TGTGCCAGCAGCCGGGGTGAAAACCCTGGAAACACCATATATTTT. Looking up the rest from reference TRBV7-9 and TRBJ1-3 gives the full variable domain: DTGVSQNPRHKITKRGQNVTFRCDPISEHNRLYWYRQTLGQGPEFLTYFQNEAQLEKSRLLSDRFSAERPKGSFSTLEIQRTEQGDSAMYLCASSRGENPGNTIYFGEGSWLTVV.

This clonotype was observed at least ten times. The CDR3 reads CASNRLAGPGTYEQYF. The CDR3 nucleotides read TGTGCCAGCAACCGGTTAGCGGGCCCCGGAACCTACGAGCAGTACTTC. The chain couples TRBV2 to TRBJ2-7; 7 nucleotides agree with TRBD2. Germline lookup yields CDR1 SNHLY and CDR2 FYNNEI. Trimming at V came to 7 bases and at J to 2 bases, leaving 14 bases not matched to a gene. This CDR3 has 16 amino acids.

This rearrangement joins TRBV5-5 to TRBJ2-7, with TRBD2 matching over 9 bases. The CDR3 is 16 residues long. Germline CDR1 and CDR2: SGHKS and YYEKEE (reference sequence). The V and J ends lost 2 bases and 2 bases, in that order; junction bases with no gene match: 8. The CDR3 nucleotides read TGTGCCAGCAGCTTCCTCTTAGCGGGAGTCCCCTACGAGCAGTACTTC. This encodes CASSFLLAGVPYEQYF. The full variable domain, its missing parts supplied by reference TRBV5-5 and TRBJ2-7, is DAGVTQSPTHLIKTRGQQVTLRCSPISGHKSVSWYQQVLGQGPQFIFQYYEKEERGRGNFPDRFSARQFPNYSSELNVNALLLGDSALYLCASSFLLAGVPYEQYFGPGTRLTVT.

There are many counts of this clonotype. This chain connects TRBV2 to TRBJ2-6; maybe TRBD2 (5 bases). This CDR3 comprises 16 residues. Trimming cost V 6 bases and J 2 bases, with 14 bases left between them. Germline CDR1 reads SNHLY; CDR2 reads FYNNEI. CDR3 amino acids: CASRFRSGTGANVLTF. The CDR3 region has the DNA TGTGCCAGCAGATTCAGGTCGGGGACTGGGGCCAACGTCCTGACTTTC.

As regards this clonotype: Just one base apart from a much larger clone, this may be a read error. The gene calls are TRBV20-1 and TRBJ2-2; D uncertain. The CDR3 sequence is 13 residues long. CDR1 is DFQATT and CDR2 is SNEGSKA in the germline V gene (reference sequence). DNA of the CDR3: TGCAATGCCGACTCCCCGAACACCGGGGAGCTGTTTTTT. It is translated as CNADSPNTGELFF.